This T cell receptor beta chain was identified during a study of sequential checkpoint blockade in melanoma. Study-wide background: Patients were randomized 1:1 to nivolumab-then-ipilimumab or ipilimumab-then-nivolumab first-line. After both sequences, patients received maintenance nivolumab.

Only in-frame clones appear in the TCRdb table, and some are missing; sequencing was by immunoSEQ multiplex PCR. Of roughly 20,000 clones listed, roughly 74% were seen once; the top ten hold around 32%. Treatment noted: randomized to nivolumab then ipilimumab (arm A) or the reverse (arm B). DNA-damaging chemotherapy had not been given to any patient beforehand. From thawed PBMCs, live CD3+CD8+ cells negative for CD19 and CD56 were sorted. Trimming left V 0 bases short and J 5 bases short, with 8 bases between. Germline lookup yields CDR1 MGHRA and CDR2 YSYEKL. This CDR3 contains 14 residues. The sample in question was CD8+ T cells sorted from blood (inferred from file names), obtained from a patient given nivolumab and ipilimumab in sequence. The sequence was collected from a human donor with melanoma. J is TRBJ1-5 and V is TRBV4-1; D remains ambiguous. CDR3 in DNA: TGCGCCAGCAGCCAAGATAGTACGGATCAGCCCCAGCATTTT. Translating it yields CASSQDSTDQPQHF.